This T cell receptor beta chain originates from a study of shared clonotypes between healthy human individuals. TCRdb's table, derived via immunoSEQ multiplex PCR, lists solely in-frame clones and lacks some. The data contain 2,500,000 or so clones, roughly 93% of them seen just once; the ten biggest clones take up about 0.34%. Note on this clone: In the same sample, other DNA sequences code for this CDR3.

The sequenced material came from naive CD4+ T cells from PBMCs. Subset described: CD45RA+ positively selected. The sequence was obtained from a man younger than 30 in good health. Some clones in this sample may be carry-over from other donors' samples.

In nucleotides, the CDR3 is TGTGCCAGCAGCTTGGGGACAGGGGGAACCGGGGAGCTGTTTTTT. Protein: CASSLGTGGTGELFF. The chain combines TRBV5-4 with TRBJ2-2; TRBD1 matches at 10 bases. V lost 0 bases and J lost 5; bases outside the gene matches: 1. From germline, CDR1 is SGHNT and CDR2 YYREEE (reference sequence). CDR3 length: 15 amino acids.